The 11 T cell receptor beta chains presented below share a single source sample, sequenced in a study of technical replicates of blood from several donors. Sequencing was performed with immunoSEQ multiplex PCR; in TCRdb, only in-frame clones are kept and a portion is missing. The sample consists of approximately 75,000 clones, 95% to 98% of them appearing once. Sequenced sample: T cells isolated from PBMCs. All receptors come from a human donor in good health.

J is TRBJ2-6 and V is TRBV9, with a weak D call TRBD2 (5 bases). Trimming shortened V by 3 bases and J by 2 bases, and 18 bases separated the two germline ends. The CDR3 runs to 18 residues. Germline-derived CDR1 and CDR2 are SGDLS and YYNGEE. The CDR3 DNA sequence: TGTGCCAGCAGCGAACAGAGGGCCCTGGCCCCTGGGGCCAACGTCCTGACTTTC. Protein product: CASSEQRALAPGANVLTF.

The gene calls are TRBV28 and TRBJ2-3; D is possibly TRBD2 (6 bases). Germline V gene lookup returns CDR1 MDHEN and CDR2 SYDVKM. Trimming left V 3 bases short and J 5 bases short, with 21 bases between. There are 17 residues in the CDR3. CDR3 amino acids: CASSFPGVAVSGDTQYF. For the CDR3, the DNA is TGTGCCAGCAGTTTCCCCGGGGTAGCGGTTTCGGGAGATACGCAGTATTTT.

Written as DNA, the CDR3 is TGTGCCAGCAGTATCTTCCCGGGACAGTCCTACGAGCAGTACTTC. Its protein is CASSIFPGQSYEQYF. The gene calls are TRBV27 and TRBJ2-7; 7 nucleotides align to TRBD1. Losses at the gene ends were 5 bases for V and 1 base for J; bases not matched to a gene: 8. CDR1 is MNHEY and CDR2 is SMNVEV in the germline V gene (reference sequence). CDR3 length: 15 amino acids.

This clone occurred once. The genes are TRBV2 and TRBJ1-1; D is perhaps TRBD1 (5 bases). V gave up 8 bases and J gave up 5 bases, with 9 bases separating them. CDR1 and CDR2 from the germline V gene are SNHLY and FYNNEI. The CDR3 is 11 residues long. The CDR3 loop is CASYGGTEAFF. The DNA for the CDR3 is TGTGCCAGCTATGGGGGGACTGAAGCTTTCTTT.

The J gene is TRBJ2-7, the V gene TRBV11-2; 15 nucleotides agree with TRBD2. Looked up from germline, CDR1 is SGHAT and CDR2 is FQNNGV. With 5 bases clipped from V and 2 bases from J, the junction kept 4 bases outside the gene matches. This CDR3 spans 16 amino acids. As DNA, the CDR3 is TGTGCCAGCAGCCCTTGGACTAGCGGGAGGGCCTACGAGCAGTACTTC. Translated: CASSPWTSGRAYEQYF.

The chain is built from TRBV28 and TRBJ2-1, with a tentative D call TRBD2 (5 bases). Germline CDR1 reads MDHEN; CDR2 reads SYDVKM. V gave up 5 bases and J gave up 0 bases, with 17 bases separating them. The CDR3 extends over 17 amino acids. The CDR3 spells CASSRALQRISYNEQFF. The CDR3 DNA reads TGTGCCAGCAGTAGGGCATTGCAGCGGATCTCCTACAATGAGCAGTTCTTC.

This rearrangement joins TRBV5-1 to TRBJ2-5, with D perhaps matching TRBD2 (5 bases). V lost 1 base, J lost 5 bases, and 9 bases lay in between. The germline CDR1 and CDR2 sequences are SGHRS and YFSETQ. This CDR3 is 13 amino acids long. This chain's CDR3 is CASSLPGEETQYF. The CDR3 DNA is TGCGCCAGCAGCTTGCCCGGGGAGGAGACCCAGTACTTC.

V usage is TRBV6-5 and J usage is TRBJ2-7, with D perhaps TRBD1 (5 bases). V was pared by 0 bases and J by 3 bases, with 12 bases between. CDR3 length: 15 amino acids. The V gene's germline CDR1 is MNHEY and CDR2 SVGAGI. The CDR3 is CASSYSNLDIYEQYF. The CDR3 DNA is TGTGCCAGCAGTTACTCGAATTTGGACATCTACGAGCAGTACTTC.

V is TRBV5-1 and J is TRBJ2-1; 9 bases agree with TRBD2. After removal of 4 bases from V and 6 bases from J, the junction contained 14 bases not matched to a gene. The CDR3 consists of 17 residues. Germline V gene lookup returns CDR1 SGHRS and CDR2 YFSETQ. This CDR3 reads CASSPGTSNIWGNEQFF. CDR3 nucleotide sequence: TGCGCCAGCAGCCCCGGGACTAGCAACATCTGGGGCAATGAGCAGTTCTTC.

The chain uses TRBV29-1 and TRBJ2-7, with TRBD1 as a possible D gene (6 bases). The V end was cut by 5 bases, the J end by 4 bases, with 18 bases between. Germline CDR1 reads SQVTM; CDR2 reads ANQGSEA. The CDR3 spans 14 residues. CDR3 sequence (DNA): TGCAGCGTTATTCTACCGGGACACCTATACGAGCAGTACTTC. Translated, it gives CSVILPGHLYEQYF.

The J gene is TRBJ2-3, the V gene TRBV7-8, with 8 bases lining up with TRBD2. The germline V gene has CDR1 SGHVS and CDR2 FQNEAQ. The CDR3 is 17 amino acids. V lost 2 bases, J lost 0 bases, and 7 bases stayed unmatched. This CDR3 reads CASSLFLTSESTDTQYF. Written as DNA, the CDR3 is TGTGCCAGCAGCTTATTTTTGACTAGCGAAAGCACAGATACGCAGTATTTT.